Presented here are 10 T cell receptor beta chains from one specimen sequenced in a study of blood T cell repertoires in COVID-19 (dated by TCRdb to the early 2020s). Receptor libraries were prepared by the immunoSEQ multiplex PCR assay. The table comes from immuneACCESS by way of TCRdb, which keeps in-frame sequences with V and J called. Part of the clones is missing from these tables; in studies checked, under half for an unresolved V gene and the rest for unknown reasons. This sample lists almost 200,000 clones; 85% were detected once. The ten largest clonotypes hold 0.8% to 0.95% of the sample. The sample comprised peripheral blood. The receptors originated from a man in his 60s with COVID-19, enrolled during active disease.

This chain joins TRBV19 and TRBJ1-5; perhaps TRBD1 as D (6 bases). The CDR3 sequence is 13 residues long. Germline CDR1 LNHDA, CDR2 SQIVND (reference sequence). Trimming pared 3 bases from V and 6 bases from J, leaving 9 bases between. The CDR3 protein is CASSMTGLQPQHF. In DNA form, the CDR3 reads TGTGCCAGTAGTATGACAGGCCTTCAGCCCCAGCATTTT.

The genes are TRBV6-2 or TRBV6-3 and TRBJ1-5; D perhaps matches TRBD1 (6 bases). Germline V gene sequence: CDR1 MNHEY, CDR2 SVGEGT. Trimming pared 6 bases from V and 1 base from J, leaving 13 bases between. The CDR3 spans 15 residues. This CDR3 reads CASRYRAGSNQPQHF. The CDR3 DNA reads TGTGCCAGCAGATACAGGGCGGGAAGCAATCAGCCCCAGCATTTT.

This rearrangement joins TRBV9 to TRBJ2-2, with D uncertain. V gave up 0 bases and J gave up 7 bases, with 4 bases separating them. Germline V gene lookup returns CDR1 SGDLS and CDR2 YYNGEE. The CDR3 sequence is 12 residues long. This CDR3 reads CASSVAIGELFF. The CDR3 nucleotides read TGTGCCAGCAGCGTAGCAATCGGGGAGCTGTTTTTT.

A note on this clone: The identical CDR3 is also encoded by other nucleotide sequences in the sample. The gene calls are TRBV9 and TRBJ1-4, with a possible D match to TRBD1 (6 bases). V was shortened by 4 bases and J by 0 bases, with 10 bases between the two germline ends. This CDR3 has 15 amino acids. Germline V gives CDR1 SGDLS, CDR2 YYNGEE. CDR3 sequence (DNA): TGTGCCAGCAGCCCCGGACAGACAACTAATGAAAAACTGTTTTTT. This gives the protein CASSPGQTTNEKLFF.

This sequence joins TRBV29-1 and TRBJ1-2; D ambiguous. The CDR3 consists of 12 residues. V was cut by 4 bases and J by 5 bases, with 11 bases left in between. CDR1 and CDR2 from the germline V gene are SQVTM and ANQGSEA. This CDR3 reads CSVAGPQYGYTF. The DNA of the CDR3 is TGCAGCGTTGCTGGGCCGCAGTATGGCTACACCTTC.

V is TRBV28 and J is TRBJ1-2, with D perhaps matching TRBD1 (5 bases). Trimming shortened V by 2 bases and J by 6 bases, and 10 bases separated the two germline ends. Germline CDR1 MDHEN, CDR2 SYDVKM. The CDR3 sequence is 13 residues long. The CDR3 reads CASSLIQGNGYTF. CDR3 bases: TGTGCCAGCAGTTTAATCCAGGGCAATGGCTACACCTTC.

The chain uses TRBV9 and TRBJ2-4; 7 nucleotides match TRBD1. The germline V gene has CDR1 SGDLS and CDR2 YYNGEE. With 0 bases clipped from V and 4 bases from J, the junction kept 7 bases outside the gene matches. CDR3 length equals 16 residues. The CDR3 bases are TGTGCCAGCAGCGTAGCCCCAGGGACAGCTAAAAACATTCAGTACTTC. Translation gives CASSVAPGTAKNIQYF.

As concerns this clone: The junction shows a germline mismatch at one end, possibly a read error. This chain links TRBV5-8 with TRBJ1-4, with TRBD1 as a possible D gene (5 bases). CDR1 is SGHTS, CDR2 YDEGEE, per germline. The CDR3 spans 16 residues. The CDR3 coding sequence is TGTGTCAGCAGCTTGAGGGGTGCACCGCCTAATGAAAAACTGTTTTTT. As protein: CVSSLRGAPPNEKLFF.

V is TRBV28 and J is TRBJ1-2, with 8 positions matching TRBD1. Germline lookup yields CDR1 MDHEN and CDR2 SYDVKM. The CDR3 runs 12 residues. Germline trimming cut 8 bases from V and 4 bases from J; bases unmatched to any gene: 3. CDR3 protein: CASETGAYGYTF. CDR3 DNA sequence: TGTGCCAGCGAGACAGGGGCCTATGGCTACACCTTC.

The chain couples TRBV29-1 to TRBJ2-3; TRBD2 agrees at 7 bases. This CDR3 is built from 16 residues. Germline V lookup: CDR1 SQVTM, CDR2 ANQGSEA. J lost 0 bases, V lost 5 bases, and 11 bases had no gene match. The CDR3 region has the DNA TGCAGCGTTCTGGGCGGGAGTGTAATAAGCACAGATACGCAGTATTTT. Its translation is CSVLGGSVISTDTQYF.